The 8 T cell receptor beta chains presented below share a single source sample, sequenced in a study of T cells expressing NK-cell markers. TCRdb reworked the 5' RACE reads into one entry per CDR3 protein, no DNA. The sample has about 460,000 distinct CDR3 sequences. The sequenced sample was blood T cells: a sorted CD56 or NKG2C T cell subset, CD4+ or CD8+ T cells, or bulk PBMC T cells (not recorded which). The receptors stem from a woman between 45 and 65 years old in good health.

The gene calls are TRBV20-1 and TRBJ2-2; TCRdb lists TRBD1, though no DNA is available to test this call. This CDR3 is built from 13 residues. Germline CDR1 reads DFQATT; CDR2 reads SNEGSKA (reference sequence). The chain's CDR3 is CSARRTGPGELFF.

The chain employs TRBV9 and TRBJ1-6. The germline V gene encodes CDR1 SGDLS and CDR2 YYNGEE. The length of the CDR3 is 12 residues. This chain's CDR3 is CASSVNNSPLHF.

The CDR3 spells CATSDPTSVVNEQFF. The V and J genes are TRBV24-1 and TRBJ2-1; with no DNA, the TCRdb D assignment of TRBD2 cannot be verified. CDR1 KGHDR and CDR2 SFDVKD come from the germline V gene. The CDR3 has 15 amino acids.

The chain combines TRBV10-3 with TRBJ1-2. Germline lookup yields CDR1 ENHRY and CDR2 SYGVKD. This CDR3 is built from 11 residues. CDR3 residues: CAISADYGYTF.

This chain connects TRBV5-1 to TRBJ1-1; TCRdb gives TRBD1 as the D gene, but with no DNA this cannot be confirmed. Germline V CDR1 and CDR2: SGHRS, YFSETQ. The CDR3 totals 13 residues. The CDR3 protein is CASSAPGRAGAFF.

The gene calls are TRBV20-1 and TRBJ2-7; TCRdb indicates TRBD2, and absent DNA this call remains unverified. Germline loops: CDR1 DFQATT, CDR2 SNEGSKA (reference sequence). The CDR3 is 14 residues long. The CDR3 region is CSASFLAGAYEQYF.

The V gene is TRBV19, the J gene TRBJ1-5. Germline-derived CDR1 and CDR2 are LNHDA and SQIVND (reference sequence). This CDR3 is 13 amino acids long. The CDR3 region is CASSRAENQPQHF. The full variable domain, in which reference TRBV19 and TRBJ1-5 provide the parts outside the CDR3, is DGGITQSPKYLFRKEGQNVTLSCEQNLNHDAMYWYRQDPGQGLRLIYYSQIVNDFQKGDIAEGYSVSREKKESFPLTVTSAQKNPTAFYLCASSRAENQPQHFGDGTRLSIL.

The V gene is TRBV6-2 or TRBV6-3, the J gene TRBJ2-3; checking the TCRdb D call of TRBD2 is not possible without DNA. Per germline, CDR1 MNHEY and CDR2 SVGEGT. This CDR3 spans 14 amino acids. The CDR3 sequence is CASNGIAGLDTQYF.